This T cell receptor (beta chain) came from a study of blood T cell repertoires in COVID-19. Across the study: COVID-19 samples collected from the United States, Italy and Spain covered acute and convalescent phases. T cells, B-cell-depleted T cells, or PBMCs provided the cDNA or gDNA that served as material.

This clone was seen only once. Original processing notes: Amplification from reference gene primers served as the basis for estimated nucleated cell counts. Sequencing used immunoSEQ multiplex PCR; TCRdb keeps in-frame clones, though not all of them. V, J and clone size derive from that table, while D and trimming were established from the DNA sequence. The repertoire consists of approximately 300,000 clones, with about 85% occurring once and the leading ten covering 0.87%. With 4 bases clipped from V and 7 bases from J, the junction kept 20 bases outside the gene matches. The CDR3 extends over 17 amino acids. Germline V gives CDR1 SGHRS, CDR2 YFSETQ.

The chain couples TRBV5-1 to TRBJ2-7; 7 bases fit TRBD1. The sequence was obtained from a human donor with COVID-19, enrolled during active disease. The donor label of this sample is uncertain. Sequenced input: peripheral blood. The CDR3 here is CASSPLGMQGVSEEQYF. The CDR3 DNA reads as TGCGCCAGCAGCCCGCTTGGGATGCAGGGGGTGTCTGAAGAGCAGTACTTC.